This TCR beta chain was sequenced during a study of T cell changes during pregnancy in multiple sclerosis. Profiling relied on immunoSEQ multiplex PCR, and the TCRdb table lists in-frame clones only, not all of them. The sample carries nearly 60,000 clones, about 90% recorded once. The CDR3 is 16 residues long. The specimen was CD4+ T cells from peripheral blood mononuclear cells, collected after pregnancy. The chain joins TRBV21-1 to TRBJ2-3; the D segment call TRBD1 is taken from the table without a DNA check. TRBV21-1 has pseudogene status. This TCR was sampled from a female donor in good health, enrolled as a control in a pregnancy study. CDR3 loop: CASLKYRDRGRDTQYF. In DNA form, the CDR3 reads TGTGCCAGCCTTAAGTACCGGGACAGGGGGAGGGATACGCAGTATTTT.